What follows are 13 T cell receptor beta chains derived from one specimen sequenced in a study of human T cells and chemical hapten exposure (dated by TCRdb to the early 2020s). This sample's time point label indicates: patch test 1, 2 weeks after DPC sensitization. The treatment or condition label on this specimen signifies: therapeutic diphenylcyclopropenone sensitization with weekly scalp DPC. The library came from RACE. Sequenced on a NextSeq 500. TCRdb trimmed the raw reads at Q25, called clones with MiXCR and kept productive beta chains. CDR3 protein duplicates are merged, each entry listing the most common genes and DNA. The sample data list some 120,000 distinct CDR3 sequences, and around 10% of these were observed just once. The ten largest clones add up to around 1.4% of the sample. Sequenced here: whole blood, sampled in connection with sensitization to the hapten diphenylcyclopropenone (DPC). These receptors were collected from a woman aged 50 to 65 with alopecia areata. Some clones in this sample may be carry-over from other donors' samples.

In its sample, this clonotype was seen a few times. The chain couples TRBV6-4 to TRBJ1-6; D is perhaps TRBD1 (6 bases). CDR1 is MRHNA and CDR2 is SNTAGT in the germline V gene. Trimming removed 6 bases from V and 10 bases from J, with 13 bases in between. This CDR3 region has 13 residues. CDR3 in DNA: TGTGCCAGCAGGAAGGACAGAGGGTCACCCCTCCACTTT. This translates into CASRKDRGSPLHF.

This chain joins TRBV2 and TRBJ2-5, with D unclear. V gave up 4 bases and J gave up 1 base, with 7 bases separating them. There are 13 residues in the CDR3. CDR1 is SNHLY and CDR2 is FYNNEI in the germline V gene. The CDR3 here is CASSGRTQETQYF. The CDR3 DNA sequence: TGTGCCAGCAGTGGGCGGACCCAAGAGACCCAGTACTTC. Using reference TRBV2 and TRBJ2-5 for the parts outside the CDR3, the full variable domain is EPEVTQTPSHQVTQMGQEVILRCVPISNHLYFYWYRQILGQKVEFLVSFYNNEISEKSEIFDDQFSVERPDGSNFTLKIRSTKLEDSAMYFCASSGRTQETQYFGPGTRLLVL.

The J gene is TRBJ1-2, the V gene TRBV20-1; D might be TRBD1 (5 bases). The CDR3 covers 12 residues. The germline V and J ends were trimmed by 0 bases and 8 bases, with 10 bases remaining between them. The germline CDR1 and CDR2 sequences are DFQATT and SNEGSKA (reference sequence). The CDR3 DNA sequence: TGCAGTGCTAGAGATCCGGGGGTAGGCTACACCTTC. This gives the protein CSARDPGVGYTF.

This clonotype came up many times. A read error may account for a junction end that differs from germline. The chain uses TRBV5-5 and TRBJ2-6; 7 bases are shared with TRBD1. CDR3 length: 15 residues. Germline V lookup: CDR1 SGHKS, CDR2 YYEKEE (reference sequence). CDR3 DNA sequence: TGTGCCAGCACCTTGACAGGGACTGGGGCCAACGTCCTGACTTTC. Its translation is CASTLTGTGANVLTF.

The chain combines TRBV6-6 with TRBJ2-6; D remains ambiguous. This CDR3 is built from 11 residues. The germline V gene encodes CDR1 MNHNY and CDR2 SVGAGI (reference sequence). V was cut by 7 bases and J by 12 bases, with 10 bases left in between. This CDR3 is CASTLNGVLTF. The CDR3 region has the DNA TGTGCCAGCACTTTGAACGGCGTCCTGACTTTC.

This clonotype was recorded at least ten times. This rearrangement joins TRBV18 to TRBJ2-3; D assignment may be TRBD1 or TRBD2 (5 bases each). Between the trimmed V and J ends, which lost 6 bases and 1 base, there was a span of 11 bases. The germline V gene encodes CDR1 KGHSH and CDR2 LQKENI. The CDR3 sequence is 14 residues long. Written as DNA, the CDR3 is TGTGCCAGCTCCGGTGGGGGAGGCACAGATACGCAGTATTTT. Amino acids: CASSGGGGTDTQYF. Looking up the rest from reference TRBV18 and TRBJ2-3 gives the full variable domain: NAGVMQNPRHLVRRRGQEARLRCSPMKGHSHVYWYRQLPEEGLKFMVYLQKENIIDESGMPKERFSAEFPKEGPSILRIQQVVRGDSAAYFCASSGGGGTDTQYFGPGTRLTVL.

The chain combines TRBV6-5 with TRBJ1-2; 8 nucleotides agree with TRBD1. The CDR3 contains 15 residues. Germline CDR1 is MNHEY and CDR2 is SVGAGI. The V gene end was trimmed by 5 bases and the J gene end by 4 bases; junction bases not matched to a gene: 9. CDR3 DNA: TGTGCCAGCAGTGCCTCGCGGACAGGGCCCTATGGCTACACCTTC. Translating it yields CASSASRTGPYGYTF.

This sequence joins TRBV10-2 and TRBJ2-7; 14 bases line up with TRBD2. V was clipped by 9 bases and J by 9 bases; unmatched bases: 13. Germline V gene lookup returns CDR1 WSHSY and CDR2 SAAADI. CDR3 length: 15 residues. Here the CDR3 DNA reads TGCGCCAGTAGAGACCCGGGACTAGCGGGGGCCGGGCAGTACTTC. Amino acids: CASRDPGLAGAGQYF.

In this sample, this clonotype turned up a few times. V gene TRBV27 combines with J gene TRBJ2-7, with D maybe TRBD1 (5 bases). V lost 5 bases and J lost 6, with 8 bases in between. This CDR3 is 11 amino acids long. Germline lookup yields CDR1 MNHEY and CDR2 SMNVEV (reference sequence). CDR3 loop: CASSPGLEQYF. DNA for the CDR3: TGTGCCAGCAGTCCAGGGCTCGAGCAGTACTTC.

Many counts were recorded for this clonotype. V usage is TRBV2 and J usage is TRBJ1-5; no clear D. Trimming shortened V by 7 bases and J by 1 base, and 14 bases separated the two germline ends. This CDR3 has 15 residues. CDR1 is SNHLY, CDR2 FYNNEI, per germline. CDR3 amino acids: CASKAPGVSNQPQHF. In DNA, the CDR3 is TGTGCCAGCAAGGCCCCAGGCGTGAGCAATCAGCCCCAGCATTTT.

This clonotype was counted many times. This rearrangement joins TRBV18 to TRBJ1-3; D perhaps matches TRBD1 (6 bases). CDR1 is KGHSH, CDR2 LQKENI, per germline. There are 16 residues in the CDR3. The V gene lost 3 bases and the J gene lost 4 bases, with 16 bases spanning the gap. CDR3 nucleotides: TGTGCCAGCTCACCCCTTGAACAGGGACAAGGAAACACCATATATTTT. This gives the protein CASSPLEQGQGNTIYF.

This clonotype has a count of ten or more. The chain couples TRBV4-1 to TRBJ2-1; D may be TRBD2 (5 bases). V lost 2 bases and J 8 bases, leaving 13 bases between the germline ends. Germline V gene lookup returns CDR1 MGHRA and CDR2 YSYEKL. The CDR3 extends over 14 amino acids. The DNA of the CDR3 is TGCGCCAGCAGCCAACGACGTGTGGAGGATGAGCAGTTCTTC. The encoded protein is CASSQRRVEDEQFF.

This clonotype was counted ten times or more. J is TRBJ2-7 and V is TRBV12-3 or TRBV12-4, with D possibly matching TRBD2 (5 bases). Deletions cut 4 bases from V and 5 bases from J, with 12 bases between. The CDR3 runs to 13 residues. This chain's CDR3 is CASSSGNSDEQYF. The CDR3 DNA reads as TGTGCCAGCAGTTCGGGGAATTCGGACGAGCAGTACTTC.